This T cell receptor (beta chain) originates from a study of CD8+ T cells in alopecia areata. Indicated treatment: oral pan-JAK inhibitor, 5-10 mg twice daily. Extracted from the samples, RNA was reverse transcribed into cDNA to serve as the sequencing template. Profiling relied on immunoSEQ multiplex PCR, and the TCRdb table lists in-frame clones only, not all of them. Counted here are about 200,000 clones, more than 55% occurring once; the ten biggest clones make up less than 4%. The CDR3 runs 13 residues. The V end was cut by 2 bases, the J end by 5 bases, with 9 bases between. CDR1 is SNHLY, CDR2 FYNNEI, per germline.

The chain employs TRBV2 and TRBJ2-5; D is unclear. This clonotype was sampled from a human donor with alopecia areata. Sequencing was performed on CD4+ T cells sorted from blood, taken at week 4, from a patient treated with tofacitinib. CDR3 bases: TGTGCCAGCAGTGAATTGGGTACGGAGACCCAGTACTTC. Translation: CASSELGTETQYF.